These 5 T cell receptor beta chains came from one sample sequenced in a study of T cells in narcolepsy. The table came from immunoSEQ multiplex PCR; TCRdb's copy has only in-frame clones and leaves some out. The sample holds about 25,000 clones; approximately 85% are singletons and the top ten take 1.3%. Sequenced input: CD45RA- memory CD4+ T cells from PBMCs. Source of these receptors: a human donor with narcolepsy.

The chain combines TRBV2 with TRBJ1-1; D is perhaps TRBD1 (6 bases). V was clipped by 7 bases and J by 1 base, with 10 bases between them. This CDR3 has 13 amino acids. CDR1 and CDR2 (germline): SNHLY, FYNNEI. CDR3: CASTRDKNTEAFF. The CDR3 region has the DNA TGTGCCAGCACGAGGGACAAGAACACTGAAGCTTTCTTT.

The chain employs TRBV5-5 and TRBJ1-5; a possible D gene is TRBD1 (6 bases). This CDR3 spans 14 amino acids. CDR1 and CDR2 from the germline V gene are SGHKS and YYEKEE (reference sequence). Trimming took 4 bases from V and 9 from J, leaving 17 bases between them. The CDR3 DNA reads TGTGCCAGCAGCGGACACAGGGAAGAGGTGCCCCAGCATTTT. It is translated as CASSGHREEVPQHF.

Comment on this clone: The sample carries other DNA sequences with the same CDR3. CDR3 coding DNA: TGTGCCATCAGTGGAAATTCGAAGCAGGGTAGGTGGGAGGATGAGCAGTTCTTC. Translated, it gives CAISGNSKQGRWEDEQFF. The chain joins TRBV10-3 to TRBJ2-1, with D tentatively TRBD2 (6 bases). This CDR3 is 18 amino acids long. Germline values: CDR1 ENHRY, CDR2 SYGVKD. V lost 4 bases, J lost 8 bases, and 27 bases lay in between.

The V and J genes are TRBV4-2 and TRBJ2-3, with D hard to call. V lost 0 bases, J lost 0 bases, and 7 bases lay in between. This CDR3 region has 15 residues. The germline V gene encodes CDR1 LGHNA and CDR2 YNFKEQ. The CDR3 DNA sequence: TGTGCCAGCAGCCAAGACGCCCTGAGCACAGATACGCAGTATTTT. It codes for CASSQDALSTDTQYF.

Here the CDR3 DNA reads TGTGCCAGCTCACCCCAGGGGGGGGGCGATGGGCATACTGAAGCTTTCTTT. Translated: CASSPQGGGDGHTEAFF. The V gene is TRBV18, the J gene TRBJ1-1, with 7 bases lining up with TRBD1. This CDR3 spans 17 amino acids. V lost 3 bases and J lost 5; bases outside the gene matches: 15. Germline V lookup: CDR1 KGHSH, CDR2 LQKENI.